The 6 T cell receptor beta chains in this list originate from one sample, sequenced in a study of T cells expressing NK-cell markers. TCRdb re-called the 5' RACE reads and gives one entry per CDR3 protein, without DNA. Here the sample table reports about 370,000 distinct CDR3 sequences. Sequenced sample: blood T cells: a sorted CD56 or NKG2C T cell subset, CD4+ or CD8+ T cells, or bulk PBMC T cells (not recorded which). The receptor set was obtained from a woman between 45 and 60 years old in good health.

V usage is TRBV20-1 and J usage is TRBJ2-3; the D gene TCRdb calls, TRBD2, cannot be checked with no DNA. The CDR3 runs to 14 residues. Germline assignment: CDR1 DFQATT and CDR2 SNEGSKA (reference sequence). The CDR3 loop reads CSSSVGRSTDTQYF.

This CDR3 is CASSPSDYNSPLHF. This chain uses TRBV18 with TRBJ1-6. CDR1 KGHSH and CDR2 LQKENI come from the germline V gene. The CDR3 is made up of 14 amino acids. Combining the CDR3 with reference TRBV18 and TRBJ1-6 gives the whole variable domain NAGVMQNPRHLVRRRGQEARLRCSPMKGHSHVYWYRQLPEEGLKFMVYLQKENIIDESGMPKERFSAEFPKEGPSILRIQQVVRGDSAAYFCASSPSDYNSPLHFGNGTRLTVT.

The chain joins TRBV14 to TRBJ2-3; TCRdb outputs TRBD2, but without DNA this stays unchecked. Per germline, CDR1 SGHDN and CDR2 FVKESK. The CDR3 sequence is 16 residues long. CDR3 protein: CASSQALAVSTDTQYF.

V is TRBV15 and J is TRBJ2-1. This CDR3 has 12 residues. The germline CDR1 and CDR2 sequences are LNHNV and YYDKDF (reference sequence). The CDR3 loop reads CATSSSTHEQFF.

J is TRBJ2-2 and V is TRBV27; checking the TCRdb D call of TRBD2 is not possible without DNA. Looked up from germline, CDR1 is MNHEY and CDR2 is SMNVEV (reference sequence). The CDR3 contains 17 residues. The CDR3 is CASSRTSGTLGTGELFF.

V and J are TRBV7-7 and TRBJ2-5; TCRdb picks TRBD1, but there is no DNA to check that call. CDR1 SSHAT and CDR2 FNYEAQ come from the germline V gene (reference sequence). The CDR3 has 15 residues. The chain's CDR3 is CASSPDRGWRETQYF.